A single sample is the source of the 18 T cell receptor beta chains below, sequenced in a study of neoadjuvant anti-PD-1 for oral cavity cancer. Profiling relied on immunoSEQ multiplex PCR, and the TCRdb table lists in-frame clones only, not all of them. Here the sample spans some 14,000 clones, roughly 74% being singletons. Documented time point: after neoadjuvant nivolumab, at surgical resection. The input for sequencing was PBMCs, taken after nivolumab (anti-PD-1) treatment. These receptors originate from a person aged 35 to 85 with oral cavity squamous cell carcinoma.

The rearrangement uses TRBV7-9 and TRBJ2-1, with 10 bases matching TRBD2. The junction had 15 bases not matched to a gene; V was cut back by 5 bases and J by 2 bases. Germline-derived CDR1 and CDR2 are SEHNR and FQNEAQ (reference sequence). The CDR3 consists of 19 residues. The CDR3 spells CASSRRRASGSATYNEQFF. CDR3 bases: TGTGCCAGCAGCCGACGGAGGGCTAGCGGGAGTGCGACCTACAATGAGCAGTTCTTC.

V and J are TRBV6-1 and TRBJ1-2; D is undetermined. CDR3 length equals 15 residues. The germline V gene has CDR1 MNHNS and CDR2 SASEGT. V was clipped by 2 bases and J by 1 base, with 11 bases between them. DNA for the CDR3: TGTGCCAGCAGTGAAAGCGCCGTAATTAACTATGGCTACACCTTC. This codes for CASSESAVINYGYTF.

This clone was seen a handful of times. This chain connects TRBV25-1 to TRBJ1-6; D not certain. This CDR3 is built from 15 residues. The ends were cut back, 4 bases at V and 10 bases at J, with 17 bases in the middle. CDR1 is MGHDK, CDR2 SYGVNS, per germline. The CDR3 DNA sequence: TGTGCCAGCAGTGCCCTGACAAGACATCGGTCACCCCTCCACTTT. It encodes CASSALTRHRSPLHF.

This chain uses TRBV7-2 with TRBJ1-5; tentatively, D is TRBD1 (6 bases). Germline V CDR1 and CDR2: SGHTA, FQGNSA. Trimming took off 1 base at V and 1 base at J, with 8 bases between the two ends. The CDR3 has 15 amino acids. The CDR3 DNA reads TGTGCCAGCAGCTTAGTTACAGGGAGCAATCAGCCCCAGCATTTT. Protein sequence: CASSLVTGSNQPQHF. The whole variable domain, remainder taken from reference TRBV7-2 and TRBJ1-5, is GAGVSQSPSNKVTEKGKDVELRCDPISGHTALYWYRQSLGQGLEFLIYFQGNSAPDKSGLPSDRFSAERTGGSVSTLTIQRTQQEDSAVYLCASSLVTGSNQPQHFGDGTRLSIL.

This clone occurred a few times. CDR3 sequence (DNA): TGTGCCTGGGCTACAGGGGCCAATCAGCCCCAGCATTTT. Protein product: CAWATGANQPQHF. The rearrangement uses TRBV30 and TRBJ1-5, with TRBD1 matching over 7 bases. With V trimmed by 5 bases and J by 3 bases, 4 bases remained unmatched. The CDR3 consists of 13 residues. Per the germline V gene, CDR1 is GTSNPN and CDR2 is SVGIG (reference sequence). Drawing the rest from reference TRBV30 and TRBJ1-5, the complete variable domain is SQTIHQWPATLVQPVGSPLSLECTVEGTSNPNLYWYRQAAGRGLQLLFYSVGIGQISSEVPQNLSASRPQDRQFILSSKKLLLSDSGFYLCAWATGANQPQHFGDGTRLSIL.

The chain combines TRBV6-4 with TRBJ2-3; TRBD1 agrees at 9 bases. The CDR3 sequence is 14 residues long. The V gene end was trimmed by 6 bases and the J gene end by 2 bases; junction bases not matched to a gene: 3. Per germline, CDR1 MRHNA and CDR2 SNTAGT. The CDR3 region has the DNA TGTGCCAGCAGGGGACAGGGTGACACAGATACGCAGTATTTT. Translation gives CASRGQGDTDTQYF.

This chain connects TRBV5-4 to TRBJ1-1, with D unresolved. Germline V lookup: CDR1 SGHNT, CDR2 YYREEE (reference sequence). This CDR3 region has 14 residues. The ends were cut back, 1 base at V and 2 bases at J, with 9 bases in the middle. The CDR3 nucleotides read TGTGCCAGCAGCTTGACCCCGGTTAACACTGAAGCTTTCTTT. Translated: CASSLTPVNTEAFF.

This clone occurred a few times. This chain joins TRBV18 and TRBJ1-5; 7 bases are shared with TRBD1. V was pared by 2 bases and J by 3 bases, with 1 base of the junction left unmatched. Germline V CDR1 and CDR2: KGHSH, LQKENI. This CDR3 comprises 14 residues. The CDR3 protein is CASSPTGDNQPQHF. DNA for the CDR3: TGTGCCAGCTCACCAACAGGGGACAATCAGCCCCAGCATTTT.

This chain joins TRBV10-3 and TRBJ2-7, with no clear D. This CDR3 comprises 15 residues. V shed 0 bases and J shed 4 bases, with 13 bases lying between them. From germline, CDR1 is ENHRY and CDR2 SYGVKD. CDR3 sequence: CAISESPVGMYEQYF. CDR3 bases: TGTGCCATCAGTGAGTCGCCTGTGGGGATGTACGAGCAGTACTTC.

The V gene is TRBV11-3, the J gene TRBJ2-5; D unresolved. V was shortened by 1 base and J by 7 bases, with 10 bases between the two germline ends. This CDR3 region has 13 residues. Germline loops: CDR1 SGHNT, CDR2 YENEEA. This CDR3 reads CASSLVVGGTQYF. CDR3 bases: TGTGCCAGCAGCTTAGTAGTAGGTGGGACCCAGTACTTC.

The table lists this clone with a count of one. The V and J genes are TRBV6-1 and TRBJ2-1; D ambiguous. This CDR3 spans 12 amino acids. V lost 2 bases and J lost 6, with 5 bases in between. Germline V gene sequence: CDR1 MNHNS, CDR2 SASEGT. The CDR3, as DNA: TGTGCCAGCAGTGAACTCGGCAATGAGCAGTTCTTC. Translated, it gives CASSELGNEQFF.

This rearrangement joins TRBV2 to TRBJ2-6; D gene uncertain. From germline, CDR1 is SNHLY and CDR2 FYNNEI. The V gene lost 3 bases and the J gene lost 0 bases, with 9 bases spanning the gap. The CDR3 loop spans 16 amino acids. CDR3 region: CASSDLGFSGANVLTF. CDR3 nucleotide sequence: TGTGCCAGCAGTGACTTGGGGTTCTCTGGGGCCAACGTCCTGACTTTC. The full variable domain, completed using reference TRBV2 and TRBJ2-6, is EPEVTQTPSHQVTQMGQEVILRCVPISNHLYFYWYRQILGQKVEFLVSFYNNEISEKSEIFDDQFSVERPDGSNFTLKIRSTKLEDSAMYFCASSDLGFSGANVLTFGAGSRLTVL.

This clone was observed once. The V call is TRBV5-1, the J call TRBJ2-7, with 11 bases aligning to TRBD1. The CDR3 extends over 14 amino acids. J lost 4 bases, V lost 4 bases, and 4 bases had no gene match. Looked up from germline, CDR1 is SGHRS and CDR2 is YFSETQ. This CDR3 reads CASSVGTGGYEQYF. CDR3 nucleotide sequence: TGCGCCAGCAGCGTGGGGACAGGGGGGTACGAGCAGTACTTC.

This chain uses TRBV4-1 with TRBJ2-7; the D gene could be TRBD1 or TRBD2 (5 bases each). Germline V CDR1 and CDR2: MGHRA, YSYEKL. CDR3 size: 15 residues. The ends were cut back, 3 bases at V and 0 bases at J, with 12 bases in the middle. The CDR3 nucleotides read TGCGCCAGCAGCCAGCTCCGGGACCGCTCCTACGAGCAGTACTTC. Protein product: CASSQLRDRSYEQYF.

This clone was detected only a few times. This chain links TRBV7-2 with TRBJ2-7; D tentatively reads TRBD1 or TRBD2 (6 bases each). This CDR3 is built from 13 residues. Germline V lookup: CDR1 SGHTA, CDR2 FQGNSA. The ends were cut back, 5 bases at V and 6 bases at J, with 14 bases in the middle. CDR3 sequence: CASSQDRRGEQYF. CDR3 nucleotide sequence: TGTGCCAGCAGCCAAGACAGGCGGGGCGAGCAGTACTTC. Combining the CDR3 with reference TRBV7-2 and TRBJ2-7 gives the whole variable domain GAGVSQSPSNKVTEKGKDVELRCDPISGHTALYWYRQSLGQGLEFLIYFQGNSAPDKSGLPSDRFSAERTGGSVSTLTIQRTQQEDSAVYLCASSQDRRGEQYFGPGTRLTVT.

In this sample, this clone turned up a few times. This sequence joins TRBV6-4 and TRBJ1-1; D is undetermined. Per the germline V gene, CDR1 is MRHNA and CDR2 is SNTAGT. V shed 0 bases and J shed 1 base, with 3 bases lying between them. The CDR3 is made up of 13 amino acids. CDR3 coding DNA: TGTGCCAGCAGTGACTCGGAGAACACTGAAGCTTTCTTT. Translated, it gives CASSDSENTEAFF.

The chain couples TRBV11-3 to TRBJ2-1; 9 bases align to TRBD2. The CDR3 length is 16 residues. After removal of 5 bases from V and 7 bases from J, the junction contained 12 bases not matched to a gene. Looked up from germline, CDR1 is SGHNT and CDR2 is YENEEA. CDR3 residues: CASSPQTLTSGNEQFF. CDR3 DNA: TGTGCCAGCAGCCCCCAAACCCTTACTAGCGGGAATGAGCAGTTCTTC. Looking up the rest from reference TRBV11-3 and TRBJ2-1 gives the full variable domain: EAGVVQSPRYKIIEKKQPVAFWCNPISGHNTLYWYLQNLGQGPELLIRYENEEAVDDSQLPKDRFSAERLKGVDSTLKIQPAELGDSAVYLCASSPQTLTSGNEQFFGPGTRLTVL.

In this sample, this clone turned up a few times. The chain employs TRBV7-9 and TRBJ2-2; 8 bases match TRBD2. Per the germline V gene, CDR1 is SEHNR and CDR2 is FQNEAQ (reference sequence). With V trimmed by 10 bases and J by 0 bases, 4 bases remained unmatched. There are 14 residues in the CDR3. The chain's CDR3 is CATRGGANTGELFF. The CDR3 DNA is TGTGCCACCCGGGGGGGGGCGAACACCGGGGAGCTGTTTTTT.